The clone carrying this TCR beta chain appeared many times. Its antigen is unidentified. This entry belongs to a study of CD8+CD57+ T cells in acquired aplastic anemia. The use of genomic DNA as template underpinned the TCR beta VDJ and CDR3 profiling. TCRdb recomputed calls from the reads with MiXCR, one row per CDR3 protein. The sample lists just over 400,000 distinct CDR3 sequences, about 70% occurring once. Points from the study as a whole: The same twenty-nine CD8+ CDR3 sequences occurred in patients and in controls. Patients and controls were not found to differ significantly in CD8+ Simpson's diversity.

Germline assignment: CDR1 SGHTA and CDR2 FQGNSA. After removal of 5 bases from V and 3 bases from J, the junction contained 4 bases not matched to a gene. The CDR3 extends over 13 amino acids. Sample: sorted CD4+, CD8+, or CD8+CD57+ T cells (not recorded which) from PBMCs. The sequence was obtained from a human donor in good health, serving as a control. The rearrangement joins TRBV7-2 to TRBJ2-7; 7 positions match TRBD1. CDR3 sequence: CASSPGTDYEQYF. DNA of the CDR3: TGTGCCAGCAGCCCCGGGACAGACTACGAGCAGTACTTC.